A single sample is the source of the 7 T cell receptor beta chains below, sequenced in a study of pediatric ulcerative colitis. Profiled with immunoSEQ multiplex PCR; TCRdb holds only in-frame clones, not every one. In the table there are approximately 60,000 clones, roughly nine tenths of which are singletons. Sequenced material: blood. Receptor source: a boy aged 5-17 years with severe ulcerative colitis.

This clone turned up a few times. CDR3 nucleotide sequence: TGTGCCAGCAGCTTGGTGGACAGGGGGCCGATGGAGCAGTACTTC. Translating it yields CASSLVDRGPMEQYF. V is TRBV5-8 and J is TRBJ2-7, with 11 bases lining up with TRBD1. The CDR3 has 15 residues. Trimming cost V 0 bases and J 7 bases; bases outside gene matches: 6. Germline V CDR1 and CDR2: SGHTS, YDEGEE.

This chain uses TRBV12-5 with TRBJ2-2; D is perhaps TRBD1 or TRBD2 (5 bases each). Trimming stripped 5 bases from V and 7 bases from J, with 20 bases between. The length of the CDR3 is 16 residues. Germline assignment: CDR1 LGHNT and CDR2 FRNRAP. Here the CDR3 DNA reads TGTGCTAGTGGTACAAAAAGGGGAGCACTGGACGGGGAGCTGTTTTTT. This encodes CASGTKRGALDGELFF.

CDR3 protein: CAGIGAYEQYF. The CDR3 DNA reads TGTGCCGGCATAGGCGCCTACGAGCAGTACTTC. The chain is built from TRBV6-5 and TRBJ2-7; D gene unclear. Trimming removed 11 bases from V and 2 bases from J, with 10 bases in between. Germline-derived CDR1 and CDR2 are MNHEY and SVGAGI. The CDR3 runs 11 residues.

This chain connects TRBV7-9 to TRBJ2-7; 7 bases fit TRBD2. There are 13 residues in the CDR3. The V and J ends lost 8 bases and 2 bases, in that order; junction bases with no gene match: 6. Germline V lookup: CDR1 SEHNR, CDR2 FQNEAQ (reference sequence). The CDR3 DNA sequence: TGTGCCAGCCGGCCCGGGACTACCTACGAGCAGTACTTC. Residues: CASRPGTTYEQYF.

V and J are TRBV4-1 and TRBJ2-3; 9 bases are shared with TRBD2. CDR3 length: 19 residues. Trimming at V came to 0 bases and at J to 0 bases, leaving 10 bases not matched to a gene. CDR1 is MGHRA and CDR2 is YSYEKL in the germline V gene. The CDR3 nucleotides read TGCGCCAGCAGCCAAGATCGGGAAGCGGGGGGAACTAGCACAGATACGCAGTATTTT. Translation: CASSQDREAGGTSTDTQYF.

The gene calls are TRBV5-1 and TRBJ2-7, with 13 bases matching TRBD2. The CDR3 is 21 residues long. V dropped 4 bases and J dropped 1; count of bases not matched to a gene: 20. CDR1 is SGHRS, CDR2 YFSETQ, per germline. CDR3 sequence: CASSQGLAGWPDNLLSYEQYF. The CDR3 DNA reads as TGCGCCAGCAGCCAGGGACTAGCGGGATGGCCCGATAACCTACTTTCCTACGAGCAGTACTTC.

This chain uses TRBV7-3 with TRBJ1-1, with D uncertain. Germline V CDR1 and CDR2: SGHTA, FQGTGA. V was clipped by 9 bases and J by 6 bases, with 17 bases between them. The CDR3 extends over 13 amino acids. The CDR3 spells CARHQNLLSEAFF. CDR3 sequence (DNA): TGTGCCAGACATCAGAACCTCTTATCTGAAGCTTTCTTT.